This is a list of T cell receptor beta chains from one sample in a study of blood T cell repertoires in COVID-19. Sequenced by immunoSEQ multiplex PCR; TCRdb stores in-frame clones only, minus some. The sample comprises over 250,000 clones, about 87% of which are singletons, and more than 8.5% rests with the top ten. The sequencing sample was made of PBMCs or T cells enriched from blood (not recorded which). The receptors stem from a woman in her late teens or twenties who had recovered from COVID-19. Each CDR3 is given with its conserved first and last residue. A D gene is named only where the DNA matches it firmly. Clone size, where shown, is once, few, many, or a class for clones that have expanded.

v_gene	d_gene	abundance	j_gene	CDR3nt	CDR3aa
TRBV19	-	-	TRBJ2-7	TGTGCCAGTAGTATTGAAACAGAACCCTCCTACGAGCAGTACTTC	CASSIETEPSYEQYF
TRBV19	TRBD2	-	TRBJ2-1	TGTGCCAGTAGTACCACTAGCGGGGGGGTTAATGAGCAGTTCTTC	CASSTTSGGVNEQFF
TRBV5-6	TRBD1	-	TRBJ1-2	TGTGCCAGCACCGATACAGGGGGCGGTAACTATGGCTACACCTTC	CASTDTGGGNYGYTF
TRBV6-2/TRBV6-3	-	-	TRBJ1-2	TGTGCCAGCAGTTCGGGACACGGCGTCACCTTC	CASSSGHGVTF
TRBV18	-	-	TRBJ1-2	TGTGCCAGCTCACCACCGGCGGGGGGCACGGATGGCTACACCTTC	CASSPPAGGTDGYTF
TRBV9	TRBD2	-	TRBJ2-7	TGTGCCAGCAGCGAGGGACTAGCGGGAGGGTTCTACGAGCAGTACTTC	CASSEGLAGGFYEQYF
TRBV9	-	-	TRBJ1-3	TGTGCCAGCAGCGTAGAGGCCAGGGATCCTGGAAACACCATATATTTT	CASSVEARDPGNTIYF
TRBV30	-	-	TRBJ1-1	TGTGCCTGGAGTGTAGGGCTAGGGGTATCTACTGAAGCTTTCTTT	CAWSVGLGVSTEAFF
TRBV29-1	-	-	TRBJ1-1	TGCAGCGTTGAGCCTGGCGGTCGAGCTTTCTTT	CSVEPGGRAFF
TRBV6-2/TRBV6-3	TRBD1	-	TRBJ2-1	TGTGCCAGCAGCGCAAGGACAGGGGGCCACAATGAGCAGTTCTTC	CASSARTGGHNEQFF
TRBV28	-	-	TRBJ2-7	TGTGCCAGCAGTTCTCATCCTGACAGGTCCTACGAGCAGTACTTC	CASSSHPDRSYEQYF
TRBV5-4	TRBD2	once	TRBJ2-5	TGTGCCAGCAGCCCAGGACTAGCGGAAGAGACCCAGTACTTC	CASSPGLAEETQYF
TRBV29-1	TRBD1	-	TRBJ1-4	TGCAGCGGAGGACAGGGGAGTGAAAAACTGTTTTTT	CSGGQGSEKLFF
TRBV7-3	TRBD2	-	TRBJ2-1	TGTGCCAGCAGCTTAACGAAAGCGGGAGGGCCACATGAGCAGTTCTTC	CASSLTKAGGPHEQFF
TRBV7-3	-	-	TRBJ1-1	TGTGCCAGCAGCCCCGGTATCGGAGGGACTGAAGCTTTCTTT	CASSPGIGGTEAFF
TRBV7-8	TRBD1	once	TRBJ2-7	TGTGCCAGCAGCCGAATGACAGGGACCCCTCTTGAGCAGTACTTC	CASSRMTGTPLEQYF
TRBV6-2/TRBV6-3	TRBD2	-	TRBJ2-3	TGTGCCAGCAGTCCCCTAGCGGGACGCACAGATACGCAGTATTTT	CASSPLAGRTDTQYF
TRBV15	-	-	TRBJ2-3	TGTGCCACCAGCAGACTCGGGGCAGATACGCAGTATTTT	CATSRLGADTQYF
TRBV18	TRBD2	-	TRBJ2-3	TGTGCCAGCTCCGGCGGGGGGCCCGATACGCAGTATTTT	CASSGGGPDTQYF
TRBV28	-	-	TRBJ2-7	TGTGCCAGCAGTTTGGGCGTGGGCAGACCCTACGAGCAGTACTTC	CASSLGVGRPYEQYF
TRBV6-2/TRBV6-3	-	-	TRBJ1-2	TGTGCCAGCAGCCAGGGGCTTTACTATGGCTACACCTTC	CASSQGLYYGYTF
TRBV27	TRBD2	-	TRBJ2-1	TGTGCCAGCAGTTTATTATCCACCGGACTAGCGGGGGGATATGAGCAGTTCTTC	CASSLLSTGLAGGYEQFF